This T cell receptor beta chain was profiled in a study of OX40 agonist ivuxolimab in advanced cancers. Study context: Hepatocellular carcinoma, melanoma, renal cell or head and neck cancer was diagnosed in the dose-escalation patients. Participants averaged roughly 60 years of age (range roughly 23 to 90) and were 82.7% male. Two patients with cutaneous melanoma and one with hepatocellular carcinoma, three in total, showed partial responses.

As concerns this clone: Its antigen is currently unknown.

The CDR3 extends over 15 amino acids. Study-wide results and caveats: Antigen specificity remained undetermined for the expanded peripheral T cells.

Using immunoSEQ multiplex PCR, the repertoire was profiled, and TCRdb retains in-frame clones only, with some absent. The sample holds around 62,000 clones, approximately 82% seen once. This sequence originates from an adult with an advanced solid tumor such as melanoma, head and neck, liver or kidney cancer. This chain uses TRBV21-1 with TRBJ1-1. TRBV21-1 has pseudogene status. Sequences were derived from CD4+ or CD8+ T cells sorted from blood, sampled in a trial of the OX40 agonist ivuxolimab. CDR3 loop: CASSKRSGRGTEAFF. As DNA, the CDR3 is TGTGCCAGCAGCAAACGGTCAGGCCGGGGCACTGAAGCTTTCTTT.